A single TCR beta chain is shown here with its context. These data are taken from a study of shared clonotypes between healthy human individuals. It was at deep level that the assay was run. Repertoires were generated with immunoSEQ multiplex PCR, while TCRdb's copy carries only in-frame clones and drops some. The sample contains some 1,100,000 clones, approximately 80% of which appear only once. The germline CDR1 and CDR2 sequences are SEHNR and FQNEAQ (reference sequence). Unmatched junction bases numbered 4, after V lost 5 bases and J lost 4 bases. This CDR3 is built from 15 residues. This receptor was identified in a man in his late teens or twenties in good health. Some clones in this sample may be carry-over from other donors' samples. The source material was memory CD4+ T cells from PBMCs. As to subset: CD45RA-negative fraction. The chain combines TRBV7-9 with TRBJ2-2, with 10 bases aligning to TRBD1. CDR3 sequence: CASSGWTGGTGELFF. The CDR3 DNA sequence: TGTGCCAGCAGCGGATGGACAGGGGGCACCGGGGAGCTGTTTTTT.